Below, 3 T cell receptor beta chains from the same sample are listed, as sequenced in a study of T cell responses to AZD1222 COVID-19 vaccine. TCRdb's copy holds only in-frame clones and misses some; the assay was immunoSEQ multiplex PCR. The sample consists of 140,000 to 150,000 clones, 85% to 90% of them appearing once. The specimen was peripheral blood, collected on day 0 of AZD1222 vaccination. The origin of the receptors is an adult in good health.

This clone has only one observation. This chain links TRBV29-1 with TRBJ1-2, with D unresolved. CDR3 length equals 16 residues. V lost 0 bases and J 5 bases, leaving 19 bases between the germline ends. Germline V gene data show CDR1 as SQVTM and CDR2 as ANQGSEA. The CDR3, as DNA: TGCAGCGTTGAAGATAGGCAAACAGCCCCGGGATATGGCTACACCTTC. It specifies CSVEDRQTAPGYGYTF.

This clone was picked up one time. The chain joins TRBV10-3 to TRBJ2-7; perhaps TRBD1 as D (6 bases). This CDR3 is built from 15 residues. Germline-derived CDR1 and CDR2 are ENHRY and SYGVKD. V was trimmed by 6 bases and J by 2 bases, leaving 17 bases between them. The CDR3 loop reads CAISPAGAGTYEQYF. For the CDR3, the DNA is TGTGCCATCAGCCCCGCAGGGGCGGGTACCTACGAGCAGTACTTC.

The chain is built from TRBV7-9 and TRBJ2-3, with 7 nucleotides matching TRBD1. There are 16 residues in the CDR3. From germline, CDR1 is SEHNR and CDR2 FQNEAQ (reference sequence). The trim removed 6 bases at V and 2 bases at J, leaving 11 bases unmatched. The CDR3 sequence is CASRYQGQTTTDTQYF. Here the CDR3 DNA reads TGTGCCAGCAGATACCAGGGACAGACGACCACAGATACGCAGTATTTT.